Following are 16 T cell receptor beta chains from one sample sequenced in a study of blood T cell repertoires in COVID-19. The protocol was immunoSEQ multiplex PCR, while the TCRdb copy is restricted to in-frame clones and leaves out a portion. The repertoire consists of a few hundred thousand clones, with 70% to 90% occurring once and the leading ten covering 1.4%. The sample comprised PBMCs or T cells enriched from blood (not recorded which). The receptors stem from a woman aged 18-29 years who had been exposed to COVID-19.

Here the CDR3 DNA reads TGTGCCAGCAGTCCACAGGGTGTCTACGAGCAGTACTTC. Translation gives CASSPQGVYEQYF. The genes are TRBV28 and TRBJ2-7; TRBD1 might be the D (6 bases). Germline loops: CDR1 MDHEN, CDR2 SYDVKM. V was shortened by 5 bases and J by 3 bases, with 11 bases between the two germline ends. CDR3 size: 13 residues.

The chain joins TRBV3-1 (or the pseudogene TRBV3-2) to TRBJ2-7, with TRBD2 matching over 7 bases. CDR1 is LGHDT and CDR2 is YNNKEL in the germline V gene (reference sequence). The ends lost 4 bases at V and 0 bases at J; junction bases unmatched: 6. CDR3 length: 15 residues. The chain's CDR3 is CASSLEAGTSYEQYF. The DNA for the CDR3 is TGTGCCAGCAGCCTAGAAGCGGGAACCTCCTACGAGCAGTACTTC.

The CDR3 sequence is CASSYSREYEVGQGADQPQHF. The CDR3 DNA reads as TGTGCCAGCAGTTACTCGAGAGAATATGAAGTGGGACAGGGGGCGGATCAGCCCCAGCATTTT. J is TRBJ1-5 and V is TRBV6-2 or TRBV6-3, with 12 positions matching TRBD1. The CDR3 runs to 21 residues. V gave up 0 bases and J gave up 5 bases; unmatched junction bases: 17. Per the germline V gene, CDR1 is MNHEY and CDR2 is SVGEGT.

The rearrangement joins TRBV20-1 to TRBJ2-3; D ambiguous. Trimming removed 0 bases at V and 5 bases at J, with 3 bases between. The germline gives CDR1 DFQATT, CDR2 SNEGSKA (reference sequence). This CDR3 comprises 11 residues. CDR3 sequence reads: CSARDIDTQYF. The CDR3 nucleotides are TGCAGTGCTAGAGATATAGATACGCAGTATTTT.

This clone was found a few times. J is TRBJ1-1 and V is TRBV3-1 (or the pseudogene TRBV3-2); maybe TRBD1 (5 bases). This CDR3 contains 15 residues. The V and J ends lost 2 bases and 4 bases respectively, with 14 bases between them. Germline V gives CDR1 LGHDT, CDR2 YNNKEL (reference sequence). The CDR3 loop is CASSQTGTLGTEAFF. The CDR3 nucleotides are TGTGCCAGCAGCCAAACAGGAACCCTGGGCACTGAAGCTTTCTTT.

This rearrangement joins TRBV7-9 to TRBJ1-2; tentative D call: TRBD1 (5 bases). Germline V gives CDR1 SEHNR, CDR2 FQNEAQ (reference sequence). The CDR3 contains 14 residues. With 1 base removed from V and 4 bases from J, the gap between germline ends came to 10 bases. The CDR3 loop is CASSLGQIFYGYTF. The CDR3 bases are TGTGCCAGCAGCTTAGGACAGATTTTCTATGGCTACACCTTC.

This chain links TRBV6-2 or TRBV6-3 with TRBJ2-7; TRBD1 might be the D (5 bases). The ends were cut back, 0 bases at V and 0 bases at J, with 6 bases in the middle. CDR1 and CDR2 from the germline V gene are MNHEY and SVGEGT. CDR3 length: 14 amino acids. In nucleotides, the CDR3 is TGTGCCAGCAGTTACTCTGACAGCTCCTACGAGCAGTACTTC. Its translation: CASSYSDSSYEQYF.

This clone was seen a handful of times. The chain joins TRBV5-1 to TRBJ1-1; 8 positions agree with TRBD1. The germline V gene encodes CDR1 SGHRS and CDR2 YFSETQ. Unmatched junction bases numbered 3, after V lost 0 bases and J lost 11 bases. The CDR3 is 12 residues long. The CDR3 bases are TGCGCCAGCAGCTTGGCAGGGGGCTCGGCTTTCTTT. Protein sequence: CASSLAGGSAFF.

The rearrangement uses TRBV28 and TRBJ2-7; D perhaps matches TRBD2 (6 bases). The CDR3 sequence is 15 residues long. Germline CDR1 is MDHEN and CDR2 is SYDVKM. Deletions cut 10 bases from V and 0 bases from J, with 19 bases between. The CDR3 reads CATSSGGSDSYEQYF. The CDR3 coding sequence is TGTGCCACTAGCTCCGGGGGAAGTGACTCCTACGAGCAGTACTTC. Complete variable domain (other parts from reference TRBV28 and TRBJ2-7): DVKVTQSSRYLVKRTGEKVFLECVQDMDHENMFWYRQDPGLGLRLIYFSYDVKMKEKGDIPEGYSVSREKKERFSLILESASTNQTSMYLCATSSGGSDSYEQYFGPGTRLTVT.

The CDR3 nucleotides read TGTGCCAGCAGCGCACAGACCCCCGGGACAGGGTTTTCACCCCTCCACTTT. Its protein is CASSAQTPGTGFSPLHF. The V and J genes are TRBV9 and TRBJ1-6; 9 nucleotides align to TRBD1. Germline values: CDR1 SGDLS, CDR2 YYNGEE. This CDR3 has 17 amino acids. V lost 3 bases, J lost 9 bases, and 13 bases stayed unmatched.

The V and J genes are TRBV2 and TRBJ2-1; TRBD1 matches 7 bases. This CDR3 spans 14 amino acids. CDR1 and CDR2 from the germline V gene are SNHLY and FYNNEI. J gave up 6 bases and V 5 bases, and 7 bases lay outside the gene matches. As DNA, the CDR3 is TGTGCCAGCAGTATAGAACAGGGGAGCAATGAGCAGTTCTTC. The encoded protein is CASSIEQGSNEQFF.

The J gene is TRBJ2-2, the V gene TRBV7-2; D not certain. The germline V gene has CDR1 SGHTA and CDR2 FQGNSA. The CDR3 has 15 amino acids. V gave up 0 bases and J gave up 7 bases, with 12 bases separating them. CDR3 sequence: CASSLALGAGGELFF. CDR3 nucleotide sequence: TGTGCCAGCAGCTTAGCATTGGGTGCAGGCGGGGAGCTGTTTTTT.

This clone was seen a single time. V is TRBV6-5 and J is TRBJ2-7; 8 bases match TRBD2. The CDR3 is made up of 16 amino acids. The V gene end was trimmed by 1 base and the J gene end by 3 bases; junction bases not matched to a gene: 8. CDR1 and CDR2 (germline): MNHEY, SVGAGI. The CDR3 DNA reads TGTGCCAGCAGTTACTTGCGGGAGGTCACGGACTACGAGCAGTACTTC. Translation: CASSYLREVTDYEQYF.

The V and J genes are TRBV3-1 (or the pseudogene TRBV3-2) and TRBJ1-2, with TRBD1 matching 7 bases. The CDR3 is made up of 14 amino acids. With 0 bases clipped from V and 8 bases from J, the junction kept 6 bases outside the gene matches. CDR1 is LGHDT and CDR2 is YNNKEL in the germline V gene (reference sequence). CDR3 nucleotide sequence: TGTGCCAGCAGCCAAGATGGACAGGCTATAGGCTACACCTTC. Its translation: CASSQDGQAIGYTF.

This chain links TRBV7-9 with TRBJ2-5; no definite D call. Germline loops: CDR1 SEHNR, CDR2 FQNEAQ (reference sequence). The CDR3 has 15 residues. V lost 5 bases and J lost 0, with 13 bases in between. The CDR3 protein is CASSPTSLYQETQYF. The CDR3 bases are TGTGCCAGCAGCCCTACCTCATTGTACCAAGAGACCCAGTACTTC.

CDR3 sequence reads: CASHRGKGTEAFF. DNA of the CDR3: TGTGCCAGCCACAGGGGGAAGGGCACTGAAGCTTTCTTT. The chain joins TRBV2 to TRBJ1-1; 8 nucleotides match TRBD1. Germline CDR1 SNHLY, CDR2 FYNNEI. The V and J ends lost 8 bases and 4 bases, in that order; junction bases with no gene match: 6. The CDR3 runs 13 residues.